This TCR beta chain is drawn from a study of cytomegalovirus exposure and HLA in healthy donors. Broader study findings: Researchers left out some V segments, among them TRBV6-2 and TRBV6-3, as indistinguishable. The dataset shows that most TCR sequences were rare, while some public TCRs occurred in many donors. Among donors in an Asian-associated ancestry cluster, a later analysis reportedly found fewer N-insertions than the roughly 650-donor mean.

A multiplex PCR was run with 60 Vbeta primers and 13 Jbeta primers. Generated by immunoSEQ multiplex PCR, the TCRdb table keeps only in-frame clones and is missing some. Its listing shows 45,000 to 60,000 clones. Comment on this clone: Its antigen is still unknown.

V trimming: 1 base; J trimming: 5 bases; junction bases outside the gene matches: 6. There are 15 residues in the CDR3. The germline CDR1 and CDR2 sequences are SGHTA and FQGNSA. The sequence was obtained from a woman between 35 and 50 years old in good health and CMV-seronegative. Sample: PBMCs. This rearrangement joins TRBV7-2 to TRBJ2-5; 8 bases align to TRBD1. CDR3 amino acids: CASSLGPQGAETQYF. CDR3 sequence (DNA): TGTGCCAGCAGCTTAGGACCGCAGGGGGCCGAGACCCAGTACTTC.